This TCR beta chain was recovered during a study of beta chain features in type 1 diabetes. The CDR3 runs 14 residues. Germline lookup yields CDR1 SNHLY and CDR2 FYNNEI. V lost 8 bases and J 0 bases, leaving 13 bases between the germline ends. Whole-study results and caveats: Type 1 diabetes patients showed a moderate but significant shortening of TCRB CDR3s in all four CD4+ subsets. Naive, central memory and Treg TCRB repertoires appeared more alike in patients than in healthy donors.

Note on this clone: Its antigen remains unidentified.

Sorted CD4+ subsets: naive, central memory, regulatory, stem cell-like memory (CD45RO/CCR7/CD25/CD127/CD95/CD27 panel). The authors reverse transcribed all of the isolated RNA, so sequencing captured expressed TCRB transcripts. The method was immunoSEQ multiplex PCR; TCRdb's version includes in-frame clones alone and lacks a portion of them. Here the sample spans some 270,000 clones, approximately 8.1% being singletons. The clonotype originates from a woman aged 18-29 years in good health. The chain couples TRBV2 to TRBJ1-2; no reliable D call. The sample was central memory CD4+ T cells from blood. The CDR3 DNA reads TGTGCCAGCGTGGGAGGGAGGACTAACTATGGCTACACCTTC. Amino acid sequence: CASVGGRTNYGYTF.